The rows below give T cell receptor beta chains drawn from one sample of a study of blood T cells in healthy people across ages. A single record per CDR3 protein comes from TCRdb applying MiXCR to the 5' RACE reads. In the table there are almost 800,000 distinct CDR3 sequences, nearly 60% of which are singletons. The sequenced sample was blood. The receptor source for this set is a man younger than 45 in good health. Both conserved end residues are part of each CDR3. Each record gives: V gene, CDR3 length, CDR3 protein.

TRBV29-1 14 CSVEVGAGAYEQYF
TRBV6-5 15 CASSQSGTGGKEQYF
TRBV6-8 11 CASSYGVEQYF
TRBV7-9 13 CASSSLDRTEAFF
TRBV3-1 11 CASSQEGKAFF
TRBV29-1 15 CSVGTSGERWETQYF
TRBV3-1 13 CASSQDFTDTQYF
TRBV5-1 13 CASSDLEYNEQFF
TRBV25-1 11 CASMGFSAQYF
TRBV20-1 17 CSAYNSQGGPSSYEQYF
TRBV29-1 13 CSEWDRVRETQYF
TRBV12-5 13 CASGLLNQNGYTF
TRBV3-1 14 CASSQEVLHYEQYF
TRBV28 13 CASSLKGTTEAFF
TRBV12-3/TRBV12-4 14 CASSRTEGSYEQYF
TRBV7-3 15 CASSPQGVGTDTQYF
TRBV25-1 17 CASSETSPLAPQETQYF
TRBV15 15 CATSRDRGLSGGDTF
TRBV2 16 CASSEARSVAGEKLFF
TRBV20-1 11 CSARGLSGYTF
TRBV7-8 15 CASSFRSSLGYGYTF
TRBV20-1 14 CRADPGGANNEQFF
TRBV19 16 CASSLSGTSGKHEQFF
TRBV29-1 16 CSVEGAGELVGETQYF
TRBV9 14 CASRGTGGEDGYTF
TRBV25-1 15 CASSDGQGERGTQYF
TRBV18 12 CASSPQHGEQYF
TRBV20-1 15 CSARDRRTPSYEQYF
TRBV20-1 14 CSARPGAFDQPQHF
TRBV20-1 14 CSARDGGMQETQYF
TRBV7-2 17 CASSLQGGIEGTDTQYF
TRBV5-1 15 CASSQTSGARDIQYF
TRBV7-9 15 CASSWGLAGVDEQYF
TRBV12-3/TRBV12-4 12 CASSRSFDEQFF
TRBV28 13 CASNAGTYNEQFF
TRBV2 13 CASTRDRSGEQYF
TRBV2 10 CATSLLEQYF
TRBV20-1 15 CSARDPGQGDSPLHF
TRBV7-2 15 CASRGGLGAADTQYF
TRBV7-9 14 CASKRTGYQETQYF
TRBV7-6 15 CASSATSGFYNEQFF
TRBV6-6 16 CASSYSGSHSNQPQHF
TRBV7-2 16 CASSLRGTVNTGELFF
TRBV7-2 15 CASSPMGLAGHEQYF
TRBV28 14 CASRGGTGANVLTF
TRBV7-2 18 CASSLGTSVLLGYNEQFF
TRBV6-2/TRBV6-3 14 CASINSGGQETQYF
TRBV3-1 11 CASSSTYTQYF
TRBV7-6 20 CASSLLSLAGVVGSYNEQFF
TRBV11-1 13 CASSYGVPYEQYF
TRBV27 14 CASSLLSGREPQHF
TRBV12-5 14 CASGPGLATDTQYF
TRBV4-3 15 CASSLGTGYQETQYF
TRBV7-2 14 CASSQRRGAETQYF